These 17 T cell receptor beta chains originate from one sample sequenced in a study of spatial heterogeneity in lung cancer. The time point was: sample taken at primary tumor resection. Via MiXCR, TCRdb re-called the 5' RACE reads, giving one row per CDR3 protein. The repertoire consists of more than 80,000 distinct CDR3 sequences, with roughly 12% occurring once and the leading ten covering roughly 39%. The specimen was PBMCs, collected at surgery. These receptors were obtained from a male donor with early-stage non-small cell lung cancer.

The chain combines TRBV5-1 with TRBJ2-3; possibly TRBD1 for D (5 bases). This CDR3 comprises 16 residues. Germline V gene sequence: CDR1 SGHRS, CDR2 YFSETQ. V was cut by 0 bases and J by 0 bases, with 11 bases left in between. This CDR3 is CASSLGQSPSTDTQYF. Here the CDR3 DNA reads TGCGCCAGCAGCTTGGGACAGTCTCCTAGCACAGATACGCAGTATTTT.

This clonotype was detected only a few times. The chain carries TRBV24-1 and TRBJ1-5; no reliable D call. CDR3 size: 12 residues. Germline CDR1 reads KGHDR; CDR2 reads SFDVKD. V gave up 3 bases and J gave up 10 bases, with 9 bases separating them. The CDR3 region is CATSDNPGPQHF. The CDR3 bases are TGTGCCACCAGTGATAATCCCGGCCCCCAGCATTTT.

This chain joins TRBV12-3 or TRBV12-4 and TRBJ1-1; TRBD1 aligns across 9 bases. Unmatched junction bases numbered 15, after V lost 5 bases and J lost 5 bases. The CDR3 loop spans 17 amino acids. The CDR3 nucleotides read TGTGCCAGCAGTCTCACCCGAGATGGGACAGGGAGGACTGAAGCTTTCTTT. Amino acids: CASSLTRDGTGRTEAFF.

CDR3: CASSSLGQGGEAFF. The CDR3, as DNA: TGTGCCAGCAGCTCCCTCGGACAGGGAGGCGAAGCTTTCTTT. This chain joins TRBV7-9 and TRBJ1-1; TRBD1 agrees at 8 bases. Germline lookup yields CDR1 SEHNR and CDR2 FQNEAQ (reference sequence). J lost 8 bases, V lost 4 bases, and 9 bases had no gene match. The CDR3 extends over 14 amino acids.

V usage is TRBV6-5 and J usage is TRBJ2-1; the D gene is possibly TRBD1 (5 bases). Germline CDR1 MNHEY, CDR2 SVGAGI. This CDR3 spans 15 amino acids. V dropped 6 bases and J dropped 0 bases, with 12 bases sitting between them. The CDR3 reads CASSPRGPSYNEQFF. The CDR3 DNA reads TGTGCCAGCAGCCCTAGGGGCCCCTCCTACAATGAGCAGTTCTTC.

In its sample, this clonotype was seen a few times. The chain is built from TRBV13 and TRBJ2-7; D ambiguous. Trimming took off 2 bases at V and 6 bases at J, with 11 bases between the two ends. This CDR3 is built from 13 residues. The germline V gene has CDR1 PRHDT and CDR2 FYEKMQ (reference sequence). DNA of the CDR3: TGTGCCAGCAGCTTATTCGCTGGCTCCGAGCAGTACTTC. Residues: CASSLFAGSEQYF.

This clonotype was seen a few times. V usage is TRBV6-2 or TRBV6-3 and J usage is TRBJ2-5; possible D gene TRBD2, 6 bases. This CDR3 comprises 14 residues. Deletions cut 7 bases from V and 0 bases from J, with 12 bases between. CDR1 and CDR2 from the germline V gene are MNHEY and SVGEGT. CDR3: CASTLAAHQETQYF. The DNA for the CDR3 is TGTGCCAGCACCTTAGCGGCGCACCAAGAGACCCAGTACTTC.

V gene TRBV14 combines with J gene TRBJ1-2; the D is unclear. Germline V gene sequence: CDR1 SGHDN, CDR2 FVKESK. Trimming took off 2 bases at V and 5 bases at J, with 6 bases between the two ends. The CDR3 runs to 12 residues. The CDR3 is CASSQNTYGYTF. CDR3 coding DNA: TGTGCCAGCAGCCAAAACACTTATGGCTACACCTTC.

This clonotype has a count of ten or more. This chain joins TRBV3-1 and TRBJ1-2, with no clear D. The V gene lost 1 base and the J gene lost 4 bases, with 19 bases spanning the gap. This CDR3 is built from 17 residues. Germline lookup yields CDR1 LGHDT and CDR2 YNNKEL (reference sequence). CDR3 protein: CASSQGFQASDFYGYTF. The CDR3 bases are TGTGCCAGCAGCCAAGGTTTTCAGGCCTCCGACTTCTATGGCTACACCTTC.

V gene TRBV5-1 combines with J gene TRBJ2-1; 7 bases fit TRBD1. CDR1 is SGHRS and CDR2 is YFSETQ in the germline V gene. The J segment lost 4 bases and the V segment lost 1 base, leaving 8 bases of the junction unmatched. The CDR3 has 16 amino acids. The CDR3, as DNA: TGCGCCAGCAGCTTGACCAGTGGGGGACAGTACAATGAGCAGTTCTTC. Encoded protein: CASSLTSGGQYNEQFF.

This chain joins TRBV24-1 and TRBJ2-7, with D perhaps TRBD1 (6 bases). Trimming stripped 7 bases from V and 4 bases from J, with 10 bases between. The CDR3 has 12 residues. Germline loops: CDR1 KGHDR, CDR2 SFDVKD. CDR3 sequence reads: CATSQGKYEQYF. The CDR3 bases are TGTGCCACCAGCCAGGGGAAGTACGAGCAGTACTTC.

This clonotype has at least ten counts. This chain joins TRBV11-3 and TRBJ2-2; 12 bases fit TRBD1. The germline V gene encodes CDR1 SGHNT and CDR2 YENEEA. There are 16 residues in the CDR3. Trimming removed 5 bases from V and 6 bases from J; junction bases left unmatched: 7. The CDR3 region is CASSSPGTGGPGELFF. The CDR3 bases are TGTGCCAGCAGCAGCCCCGGGACAGGGGGCCCCGGGGAGCTGTTTTTT.

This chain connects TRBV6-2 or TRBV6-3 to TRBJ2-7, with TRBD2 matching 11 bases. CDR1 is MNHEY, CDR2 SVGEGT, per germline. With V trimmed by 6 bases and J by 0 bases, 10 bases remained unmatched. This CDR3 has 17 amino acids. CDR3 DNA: TGTGCCAGCAGCTTCAGATTAGCGGGAGGGAGCTCCTACGAGCAGTACTTC. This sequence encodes CASSFRLAGGSSYEQYF.

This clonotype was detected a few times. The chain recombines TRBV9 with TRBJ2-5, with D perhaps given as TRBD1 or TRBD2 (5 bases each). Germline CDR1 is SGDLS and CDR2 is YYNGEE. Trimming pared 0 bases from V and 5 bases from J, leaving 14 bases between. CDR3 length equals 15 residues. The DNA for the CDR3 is TGTGCCAGCAGCGTAGCCGCAGGGCCGGGGGAGACCCAGTACTTC. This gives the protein CASSVAAGPGETQYF.

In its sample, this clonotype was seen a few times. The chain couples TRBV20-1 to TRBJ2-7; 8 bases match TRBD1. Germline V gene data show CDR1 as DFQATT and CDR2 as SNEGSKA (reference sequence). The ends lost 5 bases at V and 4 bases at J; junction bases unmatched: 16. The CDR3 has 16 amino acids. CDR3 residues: CSARYYPGGSFYEQYF. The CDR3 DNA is TGCAGTGCTCGCTACTACCCAGGGGGCTCTTTTTACGAGCAGTACTTC.

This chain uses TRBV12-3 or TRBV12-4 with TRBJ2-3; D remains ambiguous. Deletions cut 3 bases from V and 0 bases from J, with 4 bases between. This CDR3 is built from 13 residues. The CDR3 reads CASSFVSTDTQYF. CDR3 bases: TGTGCCAGCAGTTTTGTGAGCACAGATACGCAGTATTTT.

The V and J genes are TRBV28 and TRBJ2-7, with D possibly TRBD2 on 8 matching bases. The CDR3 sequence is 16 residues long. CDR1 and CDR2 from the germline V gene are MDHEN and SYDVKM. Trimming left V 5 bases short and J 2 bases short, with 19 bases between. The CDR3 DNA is TGTGCCAGCAGTAGAGGGGGCGGGGGGAACCCCTACGAGCAGTACTTC. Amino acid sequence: CASSRGGGGNPYEQYF. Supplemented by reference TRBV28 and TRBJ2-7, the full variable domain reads DVKVTQSSRYLVKRTGEKVFLECVQDMDHENMFWYRQDPGLGLRLIYFSYDVKMKEKGDIPEGYSVSREKKERFSLILESASTNQTSMYLCASSRGGGGNPYEQYFGPGTRLTVT.